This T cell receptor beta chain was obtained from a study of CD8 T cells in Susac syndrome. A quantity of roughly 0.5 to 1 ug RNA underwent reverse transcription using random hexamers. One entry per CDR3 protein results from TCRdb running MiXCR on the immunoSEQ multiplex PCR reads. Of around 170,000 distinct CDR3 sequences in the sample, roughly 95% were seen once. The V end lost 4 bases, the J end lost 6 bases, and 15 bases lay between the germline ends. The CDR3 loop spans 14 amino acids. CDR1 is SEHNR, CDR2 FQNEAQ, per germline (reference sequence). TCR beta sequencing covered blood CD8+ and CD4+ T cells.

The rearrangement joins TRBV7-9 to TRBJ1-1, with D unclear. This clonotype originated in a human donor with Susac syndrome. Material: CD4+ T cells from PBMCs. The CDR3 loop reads CASSSAMAGAEAFF. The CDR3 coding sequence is TGTGCCAGCAGCTCGGCCATGGCCGGGGCTGAAGCTTTCTTT.